The source of this TCR beta chain is a study of T cell repertoires in ileal Crohn's disease. Study information: About half received postoperative treatment, about a dozen with thiopurines and about 20 anti-TNF. The M6 sample came from neoterminal ileum during colonoscopy after surgery.

Sequenced by immunoSEQ multiplex PCR; TCRdb stores in-frame clones only, minus some. The data contain about 3,700 clones, more than 65% of them singletons. The time point is: neoterminal ileum biopsy at postoperative endoscopy, about 6 months after surgery. Concerning this clone: Its antigen is as yet unknown.

From germline, CDR1 is SGHKS and CDR2 YYEKEE (reference sequence). V was clipped by 3 bases and J by 10 bases, with 17 bases between them. The CDR3 is made up of 15 amino acids. Whole-study findings and limits: Compared with CD4 T cells, sorted CD8 cells carried more expanded clones.

Sequencing was performed on ileal tissue. The chain joins TRBV5-5 to TRBJ1-6, with TRBD1 as a possible D gene (6 bases). The receptor was derived from an adult with Crohn's disease. The CDR3 bases are TGTGCCAGCAGCTCCGGGACACCGCAGGAGTCACCCCTCCACTTT. Its protein product is CASSSGTPQESPLHF.